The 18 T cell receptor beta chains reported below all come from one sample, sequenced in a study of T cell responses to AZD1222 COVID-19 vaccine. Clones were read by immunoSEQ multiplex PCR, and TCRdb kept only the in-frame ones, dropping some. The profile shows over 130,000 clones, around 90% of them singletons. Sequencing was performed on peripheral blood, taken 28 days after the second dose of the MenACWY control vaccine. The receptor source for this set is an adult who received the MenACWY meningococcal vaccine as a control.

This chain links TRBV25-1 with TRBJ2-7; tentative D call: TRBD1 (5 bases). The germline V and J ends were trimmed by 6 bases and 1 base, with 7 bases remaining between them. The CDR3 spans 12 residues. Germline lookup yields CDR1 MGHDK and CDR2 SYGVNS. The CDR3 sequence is CASRQASYEQYF. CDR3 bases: TGTGCCAGCAGACAGGCGTCCTACGAGCAGTACTTC.

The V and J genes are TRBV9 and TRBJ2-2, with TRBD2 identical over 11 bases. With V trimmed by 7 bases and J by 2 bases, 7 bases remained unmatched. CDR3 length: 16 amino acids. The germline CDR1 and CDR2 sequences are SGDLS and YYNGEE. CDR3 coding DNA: TGTGCCAGCGGGAGACTAGCGGGGACTAACACCGGGGAGCTGTTTTTT. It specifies CASGRLAGTNTGELFF.

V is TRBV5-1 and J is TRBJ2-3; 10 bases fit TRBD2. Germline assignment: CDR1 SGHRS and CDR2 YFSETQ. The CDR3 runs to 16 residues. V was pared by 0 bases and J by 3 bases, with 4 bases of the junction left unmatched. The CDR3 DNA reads TGCGCCAGCAGCTTGGGTGCTAGCGGGAGTACAGATACGCAGTATTTT. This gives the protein CASSLGASGSTDTQYF.

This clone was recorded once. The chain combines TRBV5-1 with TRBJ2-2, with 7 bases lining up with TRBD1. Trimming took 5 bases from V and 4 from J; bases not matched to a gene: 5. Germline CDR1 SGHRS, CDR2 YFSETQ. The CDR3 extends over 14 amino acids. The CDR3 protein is CASSTGQSTGELFF. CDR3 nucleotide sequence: TGCGCCAGCAGTACGGGACAGAGCACCGGGGAGCTGTTTTTT. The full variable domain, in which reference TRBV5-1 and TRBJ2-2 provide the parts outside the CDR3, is KAGVTQTPRYLIKTRGQQVTLSCSPISGHRSVSWYQQTPGQGLQFLFEYFSETQRNKGNFPGRFSGRQFSNSRSEMNVSTLELGDSALYLCASSTGQSTGELFFGEGSRLTVL.

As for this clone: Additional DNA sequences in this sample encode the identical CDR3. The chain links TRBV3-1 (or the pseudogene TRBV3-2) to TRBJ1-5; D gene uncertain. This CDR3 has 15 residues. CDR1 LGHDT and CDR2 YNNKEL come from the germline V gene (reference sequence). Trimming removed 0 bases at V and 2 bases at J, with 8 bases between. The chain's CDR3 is CASSQDSTGNQPQHF. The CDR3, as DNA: TGTGCCAGCAGCCAAGATTCCACGGGCAATCAGCCCCAGCATTTT.

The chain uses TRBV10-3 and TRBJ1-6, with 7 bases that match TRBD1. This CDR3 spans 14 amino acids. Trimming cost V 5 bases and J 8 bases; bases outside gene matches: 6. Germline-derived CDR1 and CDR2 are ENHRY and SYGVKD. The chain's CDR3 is CAISPTGTDSPLHF. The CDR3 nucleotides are TGTGCCATCAGTCCGACAGGGACCGATTCACCCCTCCACTTT.

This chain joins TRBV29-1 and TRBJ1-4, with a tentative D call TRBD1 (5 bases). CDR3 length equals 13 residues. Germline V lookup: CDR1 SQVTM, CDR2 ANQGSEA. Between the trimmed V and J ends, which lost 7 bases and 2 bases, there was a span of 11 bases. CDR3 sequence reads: CSARGSTNEKLFF. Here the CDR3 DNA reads TGCAGCGCCCGGGGCAGTACTAATGAAAAACTGTTTTTT.

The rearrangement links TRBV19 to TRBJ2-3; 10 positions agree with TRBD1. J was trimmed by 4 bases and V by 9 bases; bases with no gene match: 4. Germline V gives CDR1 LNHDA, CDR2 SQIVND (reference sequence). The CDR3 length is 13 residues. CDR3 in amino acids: CASKTGGADTQYF. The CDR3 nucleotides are TGTGCCAGCAAGACAGGGGGCGCAGATACGCAGTATTTT.

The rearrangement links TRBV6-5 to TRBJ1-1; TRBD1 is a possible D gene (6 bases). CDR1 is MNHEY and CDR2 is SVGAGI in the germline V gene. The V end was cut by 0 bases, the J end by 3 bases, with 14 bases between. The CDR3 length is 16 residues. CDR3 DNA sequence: TGTGCCAGCAGTTACTCTTACAGGGCCGCGGACACTGAAGCTTTCTTT. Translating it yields CASSYSYRAADTEAFF.

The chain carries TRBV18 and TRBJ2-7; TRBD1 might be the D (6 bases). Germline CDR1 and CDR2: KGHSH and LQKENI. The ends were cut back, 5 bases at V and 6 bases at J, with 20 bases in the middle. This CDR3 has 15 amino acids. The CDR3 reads CASSSLGQQGLEQYF. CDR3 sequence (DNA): TGTGCCAGCTCAAGCCTCGGACAGCAAGGGCTCGAGCAGTACTTC. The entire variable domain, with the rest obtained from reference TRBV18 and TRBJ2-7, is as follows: NAGVMQNPRHLVRRRGQEARLRCSPMKGHSHVYWYRQLPEEGLKFMVYLQKENIIDESGMPKERFSAEFPKEGPSILRIQQVVRGDSAAYFCASSSLGQQGLEQYFGPGTRLTVT.

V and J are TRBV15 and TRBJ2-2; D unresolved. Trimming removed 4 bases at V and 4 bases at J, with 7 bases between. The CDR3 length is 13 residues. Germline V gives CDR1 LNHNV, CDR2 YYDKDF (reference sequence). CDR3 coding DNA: TGTGCCACCAGCACAGACTCCACCGGGGAGCTGTTTTTT. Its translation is CATSTDSTGELFF. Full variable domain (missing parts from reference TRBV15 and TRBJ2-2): DAMVIQNPRYQVTQFGKPVTLSCSQTLNHNVMYWYQQKSSQAPKLLFHYYDKDFNNEADTPDNFQSRRPNTSFCFLDIRSPGLGDTAMYLCATSTDSTGELFFGEGSRLTVL.

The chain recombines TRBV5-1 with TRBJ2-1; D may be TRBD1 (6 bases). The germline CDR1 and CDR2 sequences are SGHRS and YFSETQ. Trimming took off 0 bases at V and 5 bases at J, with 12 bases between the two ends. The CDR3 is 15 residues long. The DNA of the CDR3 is TGCGCCAGCAGCTTGGTCCCAGGACAGCACAATGAGCAGTTCTTC. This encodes CASSLVPGQHNEQFF.

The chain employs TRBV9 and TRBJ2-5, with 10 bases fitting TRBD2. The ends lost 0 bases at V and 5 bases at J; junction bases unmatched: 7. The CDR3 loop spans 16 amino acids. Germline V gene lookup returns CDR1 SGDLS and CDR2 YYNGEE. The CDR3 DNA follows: TGTGCCAGCAGCGTAGAGGCTAGCGGGAGCGGGGAGACCCAGTACTTC. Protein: CASSVEASGSGETQYF.

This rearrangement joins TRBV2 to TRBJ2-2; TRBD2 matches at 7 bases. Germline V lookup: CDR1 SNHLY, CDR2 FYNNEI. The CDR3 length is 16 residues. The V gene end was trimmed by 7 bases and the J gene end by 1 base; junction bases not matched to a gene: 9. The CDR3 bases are TGTGCCAGCAAGTCCGGCAGCGGGGAGAACACCGGGGAGCTGTTTTTT. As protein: CASKSGSGENTGELFF.

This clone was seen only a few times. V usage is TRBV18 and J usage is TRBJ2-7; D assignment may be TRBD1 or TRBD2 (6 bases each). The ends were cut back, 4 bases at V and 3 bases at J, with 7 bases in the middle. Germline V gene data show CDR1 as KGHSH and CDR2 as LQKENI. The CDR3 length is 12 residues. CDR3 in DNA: TGTGCCAGCTCACAGGGGGGCTACGAGCAGTACTTC. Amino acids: CASSQGGYEQYF. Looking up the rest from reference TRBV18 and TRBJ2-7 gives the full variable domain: NAGVMQNPRHLVRRRGQEARLRCSPMKGHSHVYWYRQLPEEGLKFMVYLQKENIIDESGMPKERFSAEFPKEGPSILRIQQVVRGDSAAYFCASSQGGYEQYFGPGTRLTVT.

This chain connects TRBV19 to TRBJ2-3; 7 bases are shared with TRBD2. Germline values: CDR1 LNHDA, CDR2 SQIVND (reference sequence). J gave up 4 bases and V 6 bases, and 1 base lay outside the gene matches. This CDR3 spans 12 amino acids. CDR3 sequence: CASRGGADTQYF. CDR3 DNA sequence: TGTGCCAGTAGGGGGGGGGCAGATACGCAGTATTTT. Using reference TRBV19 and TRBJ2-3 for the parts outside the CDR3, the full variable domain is DGGITQSPKYLFRKEGQNVTLSCEQNLNHDAMYWYRQDPGQGLRLIYYSQIVNDFQKGDIAEGYSVSREKKESFPLTVTSAQKNPTAFYLCASRGGADTQYFGPGTRLTVL.

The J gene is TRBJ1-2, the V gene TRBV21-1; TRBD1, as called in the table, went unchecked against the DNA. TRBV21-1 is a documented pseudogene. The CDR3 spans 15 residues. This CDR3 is CASSSRGPLSYGYTF. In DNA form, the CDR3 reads TGTGCCAGCAGCAGTAGGGGGCCCTTAAGCTATGGCTACACCTTC.

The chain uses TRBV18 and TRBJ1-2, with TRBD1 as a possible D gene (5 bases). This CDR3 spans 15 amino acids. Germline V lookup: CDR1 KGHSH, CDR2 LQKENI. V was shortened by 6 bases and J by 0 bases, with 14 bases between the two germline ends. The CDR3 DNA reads TGTGCCAGCTCGGACCGGGACCGATCTAACTATGGCTACACCTTC. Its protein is CASSDRDRSNYGYTF.